The sample holds one count of the clone carrying this T cell receptor beta chain. A second about 7 to 12 cycle PCR used barcoded and J-beta primers. MiXCR, applied by TCRdb to the 5' RACE reads, yields one record per CDR3 protein. The sample lists approximately 800,000 distinct CDR3 sequences, 60% to 80% occurring once. The germline V gene has CDR1 LGHNA and CDR2 YNFKEQ. This CDR3 is 14 amino acids long. Trimming took off 0 bases at V and 5 bases at J, with 9 bases between the two ends. The data stem from a study of blood T cells in healthy people across ages. The chain is built from TRBV4-2 and TRBJ2-3; D possibly corresponds to TRBD1 (5 bases). The TCR originated in a man aged 30 to 39 in good health. Material: blood. The CDR3 sequence is CASSQDDSQDTQYF. The CDR3 DNA follows: TGTGCCAGCAGCCAAGACGACAGCCAAGATACGCAGTATTTT.